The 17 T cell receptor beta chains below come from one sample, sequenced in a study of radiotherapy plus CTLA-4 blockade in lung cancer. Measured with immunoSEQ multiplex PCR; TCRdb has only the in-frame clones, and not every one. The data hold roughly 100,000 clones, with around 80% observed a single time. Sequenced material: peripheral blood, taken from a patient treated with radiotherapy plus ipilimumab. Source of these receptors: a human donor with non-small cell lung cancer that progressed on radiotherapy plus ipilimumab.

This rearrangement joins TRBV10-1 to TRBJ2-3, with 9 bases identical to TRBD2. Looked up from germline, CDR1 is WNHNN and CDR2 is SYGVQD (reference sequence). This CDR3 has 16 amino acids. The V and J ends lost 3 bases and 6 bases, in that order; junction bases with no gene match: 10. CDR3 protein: CASSDPKASGKDTQYF. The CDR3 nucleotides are TGCGCCAGCAGTGACCCAAAGGCTAGCGGGAAGGATACGCAGTATTTT.

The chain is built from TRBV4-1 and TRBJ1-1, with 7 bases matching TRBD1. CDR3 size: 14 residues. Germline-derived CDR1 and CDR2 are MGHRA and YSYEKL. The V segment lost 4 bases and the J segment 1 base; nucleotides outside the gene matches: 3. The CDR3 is CASSPTGSNTEAFF. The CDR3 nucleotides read TGCGCCAGCAGCCCGACAGGGTCGAACACTGAAGCTTTCTTT.

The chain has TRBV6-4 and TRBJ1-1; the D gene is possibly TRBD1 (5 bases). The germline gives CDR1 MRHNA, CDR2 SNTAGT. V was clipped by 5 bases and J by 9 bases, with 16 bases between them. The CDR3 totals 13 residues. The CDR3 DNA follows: TGTGCCAGCAGTCCAACTCTACAGGCCCAAGCTTTCTTT. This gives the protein CASSPTLQAQAFF.

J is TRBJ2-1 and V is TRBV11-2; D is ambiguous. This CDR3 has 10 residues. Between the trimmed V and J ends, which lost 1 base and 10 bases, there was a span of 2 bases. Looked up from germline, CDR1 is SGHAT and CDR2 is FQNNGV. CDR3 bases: TGTGCCAGCAGCTTAGGGGAGCAGTTCTTC. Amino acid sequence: CASSLGEQFF.

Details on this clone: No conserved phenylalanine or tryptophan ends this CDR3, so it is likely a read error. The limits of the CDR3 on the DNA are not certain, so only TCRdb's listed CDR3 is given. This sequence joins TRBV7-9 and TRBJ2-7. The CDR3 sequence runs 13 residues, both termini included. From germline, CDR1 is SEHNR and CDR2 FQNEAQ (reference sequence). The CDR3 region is CASSLDMGYPRWD.

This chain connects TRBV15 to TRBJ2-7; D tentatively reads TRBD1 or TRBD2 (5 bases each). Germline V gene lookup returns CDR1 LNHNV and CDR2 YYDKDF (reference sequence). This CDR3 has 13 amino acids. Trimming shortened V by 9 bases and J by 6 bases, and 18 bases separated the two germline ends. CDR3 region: CATATGAGLEQYF. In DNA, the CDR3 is TGTGCCACGGCCACCGGGGCGGGTCTCGAGCAGTACTTC.

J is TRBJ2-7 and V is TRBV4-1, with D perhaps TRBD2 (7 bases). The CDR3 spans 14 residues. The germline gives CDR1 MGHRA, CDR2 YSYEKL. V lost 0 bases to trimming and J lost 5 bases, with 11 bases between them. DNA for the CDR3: TGCGCCAGCAGCCAAGATCGGGGGGCGGACGAGCAGTACGTC. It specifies CASSQDRGADEQYV.

The CDR3 nucleotides are TGTGCCAGCAGCTTAAGGATGATGACTCGGACTTTAGGGCTAGATACGCAGTATTTT. Its translation: CASSLRMMTRTLGLDTQYF. This rearrangement joins TRBV11-2 to TRBJ2-3; D may be TRBD2 (5 bases). Per the germline V gene, CDR1 is SGHAT and CDR2 is FQNNGV. V lost 2 bases, J lost 5 bases, and 26 bases lay in between. The CDR3 has 19 amino acids.

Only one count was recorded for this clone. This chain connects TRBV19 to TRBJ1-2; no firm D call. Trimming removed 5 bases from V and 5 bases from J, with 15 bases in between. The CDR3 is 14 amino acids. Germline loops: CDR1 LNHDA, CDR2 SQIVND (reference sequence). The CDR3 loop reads CASSPSQFFYGYTF. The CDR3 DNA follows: TGTGCCAGTAGTCCCTCCCAGTTTTTTTATGGCTACACCTTC.

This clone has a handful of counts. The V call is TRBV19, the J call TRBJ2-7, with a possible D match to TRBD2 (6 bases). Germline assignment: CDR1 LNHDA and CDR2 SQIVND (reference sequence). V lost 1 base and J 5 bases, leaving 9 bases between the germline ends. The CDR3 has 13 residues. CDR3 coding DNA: TGTGCCAGTAGTATAGTTTGGAGGGACGAGCAGTACTTC. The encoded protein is CASSIVWRDEQYF. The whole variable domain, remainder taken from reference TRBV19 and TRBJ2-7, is DGGITQSPKYLFRKEGQNVTLSCEQNLNHDAMYWYRQDPGQGLRLIYYSQIVNDFQKGDIAEGYSVSREKKESFPLTVTSAQKNPTAFYLCASSIVWRDEQYFGPGTRLTVT.

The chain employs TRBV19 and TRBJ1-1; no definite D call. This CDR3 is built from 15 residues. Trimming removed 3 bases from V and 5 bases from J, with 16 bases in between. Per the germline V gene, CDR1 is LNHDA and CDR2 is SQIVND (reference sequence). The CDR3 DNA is TGTGCCAGTAGTATCCCGGGCACCCGTGGGACTGAAGCTTTCTTT. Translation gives CASSIPGTRGTEAFF.

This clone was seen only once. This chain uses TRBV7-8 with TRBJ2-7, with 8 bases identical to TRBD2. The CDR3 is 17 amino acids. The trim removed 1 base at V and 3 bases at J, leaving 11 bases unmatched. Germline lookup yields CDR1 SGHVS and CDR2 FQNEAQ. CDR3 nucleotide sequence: TGTGCCAGCAGCTTAGGAGCGGGAGTTTTTGTAAACTACGAGCAGTACGTC. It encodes CASSLGAGVFVNYEQYV.

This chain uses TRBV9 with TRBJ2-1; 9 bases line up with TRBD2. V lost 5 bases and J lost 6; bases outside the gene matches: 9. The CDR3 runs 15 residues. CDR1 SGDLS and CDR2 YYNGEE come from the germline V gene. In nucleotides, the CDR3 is TGTGCCAGCAGTGGTGCGGGAGGGCCCTTCAATGAGCAGTTCTTC. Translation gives CASSGAGGPFNEQFF.

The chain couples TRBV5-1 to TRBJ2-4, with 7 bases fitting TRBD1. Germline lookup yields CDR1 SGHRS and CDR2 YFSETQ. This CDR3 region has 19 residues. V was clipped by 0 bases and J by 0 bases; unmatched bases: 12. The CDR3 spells CASSLEGARRTLAKNIQYF. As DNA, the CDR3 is TGCGCCAGCAGCTTGGAGGGGGCGAGGCGCACCCTAGCCAAAAACATTCAGTACTTC.

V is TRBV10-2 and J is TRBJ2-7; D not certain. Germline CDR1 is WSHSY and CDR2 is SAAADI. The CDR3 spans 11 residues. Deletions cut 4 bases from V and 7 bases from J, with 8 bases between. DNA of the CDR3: TGCGCCAGCAGTGGCCTCGGGGAGCAGTACGTC. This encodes CASSGLGEQYV.

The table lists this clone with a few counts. The CDR3 region is CASMGHEQYV. CDR3 coding DNA: TGCGCCAGCATGGGGCACGAGCAGTACGTC. The gene calls are TRBV10-1 and TRBJ2-7; D may be TRBD1 (5 bases). V dropped 7 bases and J dropped 5 bases, with 6 bases sitting between them. CDR1 and CDR2 from the germline V gene are WNHNN and SYGVQD (reference sequence). The CDR3 has 10 residues.

The CDR3, as DNA: TGTGCCAGCAGCCGGGGAAGGAGCTCTGGAAACACCATATATTTT. This encodes CASSRGRSSGNTIYF. The rearrangement links TRBV7-2 to TRBJ1-3; D is uncertain. V lost 5 bases and J 0 bases, leaving 11 bases between the germline ends. Germline V gives CDR1 SGHTA, CDR2 FQGNSA. The CDR3 length is 15 residues.